This T cell receptor beta chain was documented in a study of cytomegalovirus exposure and HLA in healthy donors (dated by TCRdb to 2016 to 2017). Regarding the study in general: According to a later analysis, one platform produced both the 120 validation repertoires and the 720 or so repertoires of the first cohort. The study aimed to test whether cataloging public T cell receptors could reveal signatures of past pathogen exposure. Besides the first cohort of 550 to 750 subjects, a separate validation cohort made up of 90 to 150 different subjects was used. The study combined high-throughput TCR immunosequencing, statistical association of individual TCRs with disease status, and machine learning to predict cytomegalovirus infection status.

The CDR3 contains 14 residues, cysteine and phenylalanine counted. Only CDR3 DNA is held: 42 bases, read in frame from base 1. CDR1 and CDR2 are read off the germline V gene as MDHEN and SYDVKM. Compared with germline, V lacks 4 bases and J lacks 4 bases; bases without a gene match: 3. The donors belonged to the validation cohort of over a hundred subjects, which was separate from the roughly 680-subject first cohort. Concerning this clone itself: The specificity of this receptor is unknown. The sample holds no much larger clone one base away, and base qualities are not on file.

The library was obtained by the immunoSEQ multiplex PCR assay. Regarding the original processing steps: To diagnose cytomegalovirus status from the catalog of TCR beta chain sequences, a statistical classification framework was built. What TCRdb holds here is the immuneACCESS table cut down to in-frame rearrangements. Part of the clones is not present; checked against another copy, under half of the missing clones reflect an unresolved V gene, and the others are unexplained. V and J calls and clone size follow that table, whereas D and trimming were derived from the DNA. Recorded for this sample are about 140,000 clones; 70% to 90% of them occurred a single time. Almost 1.5% of the sample is held by the ten biggest clonotypes. Here is what the overall study found, with its caveats: While some public TCRs were present in many individuals, most TCR sequences turned up only very rarely across donors. A later analysis had no HLA typing for the validation cohort, so co-occurrence there was scored across all 120 repertoires. The authors suggested that the approach could potentially be generalized to other disease states and immunological phenotypes. The study listed 164 TCR beta chains as associated with cytomegalovirus. Subsequent analysis determined that TCRs grouped into clusters in the first cohort also showed a tendency toward co-occurrence across the 90 to 150 validation repertoires, and 90% to 95% of cluster scores exceeded 0. A few of the identified cytomegalovirus-associated TCR beta chains were confirmed in vitro to be specific for cytomegalovirus antigens. The classifier was reported to diagnose cytomegalovirus status with high specificity and sensitivity in both the original and validation cohorts.

The chain couples TRBV28 to TRBJ1-5, with TRBD1 identical over 8 junction bases. The source material was PBMCs. The source is a woman aged 25-40 years in good health and CMV-seronegative. The DNA reads as follows: TGTGCCAGCAGTTCCCGACAGGGGAATCAGCCCCAGCATTTT. It specifies CASSSRQGNQPQHF.